This T cell receptor beta chain stems from a study of blood T cell repertoires in COVID-19. In the study overall: Sites across the United States, Italy and Spain contributed samples from acute and convalescent COVID-19. Sample material is recorded as cDNA or gDNA derived from T cells, B-cell-depleted T cells, or PBMCs.

The CDR3 consists of 14 residues. Trimming shortened V by 10 bases and J by 1 base, and 16 bases separated the two germline ends. CDR1 and CDR2 from the germline V gene are SGHTA and FQGNSA. In the original processing: Reference gene primer amplification gave nucleated cell count estimates. Generated by immunoSEQ multiplex PCR, the TCRdb table keeps only in-frame clones and is missing some. That table furnishes V, J and clone size, whereas the DNA furnished D and trimming. Of more than 45,000 clones listed, more than 80% are singletons. The sample taken for sequencing was peripheral blood. The chain is built from TRBV7-2 and TRBJ1-1; D uncertain. This receptor was obtained from a man aged 55 to 70 with acute or convalescent COVID-19. For the CDR3, the DNA is TGTGCCACCCTCCCCCTTGGTAGGAACACTGAAGCTTTCTTT. Protein sequence: CATLPLGRNTEAFF.